This T cell receptor beta chain was sequenced during a study of blood T cell repertoires in COVID-19. On the study more broadly: The analysed material was cDNA or gDNA that came from T cells, B-cell-depleted T cells, or PBMCs.

Method: immunoSEQ multiplex PCR; TCRdb's copy keeps in-frame clones and lacks some. Altogether some 190,000 clones are present, roughly three quarters being singletons, with the ten largest covering around 14%. Self-reported history from a screening survey and questionnaire set each donor's cohort. Germline trimming cut 7 bases from V and 2 bases from J; bases unmatched to any gene: 6. This CDR3 is built from 15 residues. Germline values: CDR1 MDHEN, CDR2 SYDVKM. This receptor was obtained from a man in his 60s who had been exposed to COVID-19. V is TRBV28 and J is TRBJ2-1; 9 positions match TRBD2. The sequenced sample consisted of PBMCs or T cells enriched from blood (not recorded which). DNA for the CDR3: TGTGCCAGCAATGTGCCTAGCGGGACCTACAATGAGCAGTTCTTC. Translating gives CASNVPSGTYNEQFF.